The 8 T cell receptor beta chains listed next were all sequenced from one sample in a study of blood T cell repertoires in COVID-19. Sequencing was performed with immunoSEQ multiplex PCR; in TCRdb, only in-frame clones are kept and a portion is missing. This table has about 140,000 clones, 80% appearing once. Sequencing was done on a sample of peripheral blood. All receptors derive from a man aged 65-85 years who had recovered from COVID-19.

The sample holds many counts of this clone. The rearrangement links TRBV5-1 to TRBJ1-1, with TRBD1 matching 7 bases. Germline CDR1 is SGHRS and CDR2 is YFSETQ. The CDR3 has 14 amino acids. J was trimmed by 4 bases and V by 3 bases; bases with no gene match: 6. CDR3 in DNA: TGCGCCAGCAGCTCGCAGGGGGGAGGCACTGAAGCTTTCTTT. Translation: CASSSQGGGTEAFF.

The chain recombines TRBV27 with TRBJ1-4; 7 bases align to TRBD1. V lost 6 bases, J lost 6 bases, and 13 bases stayed unmatched. The CDR3 is 16 amino acids. Per germline, CDR1 MNHEY and CDR2 SMNVEV (reference sequence). For the CDR3, the DNA is TGTGCCAGCAGGACGCTAGGGGGCGAGTGGGATGAAAAACTGTTTTTT. Its protein is CASRTLGGEWDEKLFF.

The chain is built from TRBV19 and TRBJ2-7; 7 bases map to TRBD1. The V and J ends lost 4 bases and 3 bases, in that order; junction bases with no gene match: 6. This CDR3 comprises 14 residues. Germline CDR1 reads LNHDA; CDR2 reads SQIVND (reference sequence). The CDR3 loop reads CASSTGQVIYEQYF. CDR3 bases: TGTGCCAGTAGTACAGGACAGGTAATCTACGAGCAGTACTTC.

This clone was counted a single time. The chain has TRBV9 and TRBJ2-2, with D tentatively TRBD2 (6 bases). CDR3 length equals 15 residues. Germline-derived CDR1 and CDR2 are SGDLS and YYNGEE. The V and J ends lost 1 base and 2 bases respectively, with 9 bases between them. The CDR3 DNA reads as TGTGCCAGCAGCGTACTGGGACTCAACACCGGGGAGCTGTTTTTT. It codes for CASSVLGLNTGELFF.

This clone has only one observation. V gene TRBV5-5 combines with J gene TRBJ2-1; TRBD2 matches 8 bases. Germline CDR1 reads SGHKS; CDR2 reads YYEKEE (reference sequence). After removal of 5 bases from V and 0 bases from J, the junction contained 7 bases not matched to a gene. CDR3 length: 16 residues. The CDR3: CASRTTSASSYNEQFF. In DNA form, the CDR3 reads TGTGCCAGCAGAACGACTAGCGCTAGCTCCTACAATGAGCAGTTCTTC.

The rearrangement links TRBV7-9 to TRBJ2-7; TRBD2 aligns across 11 bases. This CDR3 is built from 16 residues. Germline V gene data show CDR1 as SEHNR and CDR2 as FQNEAQ (reference sequence). Trimming at V came to 5 bases and at J to 5 bases, leaving 11 bases not matched to a gene. DNA for the CDR3: TGTGCCAGCAGCCACTCGACTAGCGGGGTACGGAACGAGCAGTACTTC. This encodes CASSHSTSGVRNEQYF.

A note on this clone: Other DNA sequences of this sample code for an identical CDR3. This chain uses TRBV9 with TRBJ1-3; possibly TRBD1 for D (6 bases). This CDR3 region has 15 residues. CDR1 SGDLS and CDR2 YYNGEE come from the germline V gene. V was trimmed by 1 base and J by 0 bases, leaving 8 bases between them. The CDR3 here is CASSVQGISGNTIYF. Here the CDR3 DNA reads TGTGCCAGCAGCGTACAGGGGATCTCTGGAAACACCATATATTTT.

The rearrangement joins TRBV6-5 to TRBJ2-7, with TRBD2 as a possible D gene (6 bases). CDR1 is MNHEY, CDR2 SVGAGI, per germline. Trimming removed 4 bases from V and 7 bases from J, with 17 bases in between. This CDR3 spans 14 amino acids. CDR3 nucleotide sequence: TGTGCCAGCAGTTCTCCAGCGGGCGTCCGGGAGCAGTACTTC. It translates to CASSSPAGVREQYF.